This T cell receptor beta chain appears in the sequencing data of a study of Graves' ophthalmopathy and Graves' hyperthyroidism. Germline assignment: CDR1 MNHNS and CDR2 SASEGT. The CDR3 sequence is 13 residues long. V lost 5 bases, J lost 9 bases, and 10 bases stayed unmatched. Beta-chain TCR CDR3 regions were amplified from RNA transcripts. The workflow started with a first-round RT-PCR run with HTBI primers and then moved on to a second-round multiplex PCR. TCRdb reanalysed the multiplex PCR reads using MiXCR and keeps one entry per CDR3 protein. The sample records around 590,000 distinct CDR3 sequences, under 45% being singletons. Orbital computed tomography, together with clinical symptoms, serum thyroxine, TRAb and thyroid ultrasound, was used for diagnosis. A word on this clonotype: A much larger clone lies one base from this, so it may be a read error.

The clonotype originates from an adult man with Graves' hyperthyroidism. Specimen: peripheral blood or thyroid tissue (not recorded which). The chain joins TRBV6-1 to TRBJ2-7; 7 bases map to TRBD1. The CDR3 loop reads CASSQGESYGQYF. DNA of the CDR3: TGTGCCAGCAGTCAGGGGGAATCGTATGGGCAGTACTTC.